The 19 T cell receptor beta chains below all came from one sample that was sequenced in a study of response to subunit inactivated influenza vaccine (dated by TCRdb to the late 2010s). Library preparation employed RT-PCR. TCRdb shows the sequencer as Illumina HiSeq 2500. In-frame beta chains were kept once TCRdb had trimmed the public reads at Q25 with fastp and called clones with MiXCR. Identical CDR3 protein sequences are pooled into one entry, listed with their most common genes and DNA. Across this sample there are 650,000 to 700,000 distinct CDR3 sequences, with approximately 14% seen only once. Clones ranked in the top ten supply around a tenth of the sample. Source: PBMCs from blood, taken about 11 days after vaccination. The receptors come from a man aged 50 or older who received an inactivated influenza vaccine. Donor details come from another sample of the same person, matched by shared clones.

This rearrangement joins TRBV20-1 to TRBJ1-1; 12 bases are shared with TRBD1. J was trimmed by 6 bases and V by 1 base; bases with no gene match: 6. The CDR3 spans 15 residues. Per the germline V gene, CDR1 is DFQATT and CDR2 is SNEGSKA (reference sequence). CDR3: CSARGDRGRKAEAFF. CDR3 sequence (DNA): TGCAGTGCTAGAGGGGACAGGGGGCGGAAGGCTGAAGCTTTCTTT.

This clonotype has more than one count but fewer than ten. The rearrangement links TRBV11-2 to TRBJ1-1; no firm D call. CDR3 length: 14 residues. Per the germline V gene, CDR1 is SGHAT and CDR2 is FQNNGV. V gave up 3 bases and J gave up 3 bases, with 11 bases separating them. CDR3 region: CASSFLSRDTEAFF. CDR3 sequence (DNA): TGTGCCAGCAGCTTCCTCTCAAGGGACACTGAAGCTTTCTTT.

In its sample, this clonotype was seen a few times. The chain links TRBV27 to TRBJ2-4; TRBD1 is a possible D gene (7 bases). The CDR3 totals 17 residues. V gave up 2 bases and J gave up 2 bases, with 16 bases separating them. Germline V gives CDR1 MNHEY, CDR2 SMNVEV (reference sequence). CDR3 amino acids: CASSLGGGAGSKNIQYF. CDR3 DNA: TGTGCCAGCAGTTTAGGAGGGGGCGCAGGGTCCAAAAACATTCAGTACTTC.

The chain combines TRBV21-1 with TRBJ1-5; the DNA was not used to check the table's D call, TRBD1. TRBV21-1 is an annotated pseudogene. The CDR3 has 18 residues. CDR3 coding DNA: TGTGCCAGCATCAGATCCGGGACAGAAGTATTCAGCGGTCAGCCCCAGCATTTT. Amino acid sequence: CASIRSGTEVFSGQPQHF.

The chain uses TRBV5-6 and TRBJ2-4; TRBD1 agrees at 8 bases. There are 15 residues in the CDR3. V lost 5 bases and J lost 6; bases outside the gene matches: 10. Germline CDR1 and CDR2: SGHDT and YYEEEE. The CDR3 DNA reads TGTGCCAGCAGGGCCGCAGGGGGCGAGGGAAACATTCAGTACTTC. Residues: CASRAAGGEGNIQYF.

The chain recombines TRBV10-3 with TRBJ2-2; D is unresolved. The CDR3 has 15 residues. Trimming took 3 bases from V and 7 from J, leaving 15 bases between them. Germline CDR1 ENHRY, CDR2 SYGVKD. DNA of the CDR3: TGTGCCATCAGTGATAAAACTTCGCAAATCGGGGAGCTGTTTTTT. Translated: CAISDKTSQIGELFF.

The V and J genes are TRBV7-2 and TRBJ2-3; TRBD2 matches at 8 bases. This CDR3 has 16 amino acids. Germline V gene sequence: CDR1 SGHTA, CDR2 FQGNSA. The V and J ends lost 3 bases and 6 bases, in that order; junction bases with no gene match: 11. The CDR3: CASSFLSGGPRDTQYF. As DNA, the CDR3 is TGTGCCAGCAGCTTTTTGTCGGGAGGGCCAAGGGATACGCAGTATTTT.

This clonotype was counted at least ten times. The rearrangement uses TRBV12-3 or TRBV12-4 and TRBJ2-7; TRBD2 aligns across 10 bases. The ends lost 3 bases at V and 0 bases at J; junction bases unmatched: 8. This CDR3 contains 17 residues. In DNA, the CDR3 is TGTGCCAGCAGTTTGACGGGACTAGCGAGGGGCTCCTACGAGCAGTACTTC. Its protein is CASSLTGLARGSYEQYF.

The table lists this clonotype with a few counts. This chain links TRBV28 with TRBJ2-5; D ambiguous. V lost 2 bases to trimming and J lost 1 base, with 17 bases between them. From germline, CDR1 is MDHEN and CDR2 SYDVKM. This CDR3 is built from 17 residues. The DNA for the CDR3 is TGTGCCAGCAGTTTAACCGATGGACCCAACATCCAAGAGACCCAGTACTTC. Residues: CASSLTDGPNIQETQYF.

This clonotype has only a few counts. J is TRBJ2-1 and V is TRBV4-3, with a weak D call TRBD2 (6 bases). Deletions cut 3 bases from V and 4 bases from J, with 10 bases between. This CDR3 contains 14 residues. From germline, CDR1 is LGHNA and CDR2 YSLEER. The CDR3 sequence: CASSHSEGYNEQFF. Written as DNA, the CDR3 is TGCGCCAGCAGCCACTCGGAGGGATACAATGAGCAGTTCTTC.

The chain recombines TRBV20-1 with TRBJ2-1; D not certain. V lost 6 bases, J lost 4 bases, and 7 bases lay in between. The germline V gene has CDR1 DFQATT and CDR2 SNEGSKA (reference sequence). The CDR3 covers 11 residues. The CDR3 coding sequence is TGCAGTGCCGACTTTTACAATGAGCAGTTCTTC. It encodes CSADFYNEQFF.

V and J are TRBV7-2 and TRBJ2-7; a possible D gene is TRBD2 (5 bases). V lost 4 bases and J lost 1, with 11 bases in between. There are 14 residues in the CDR3. In germline, CDR1 is SGHTA, CDR2 FQGNSA. CDR3 loop: CASSSRTLSYEQYF. For the CDR3, the DNA is TGTGCCAGCAGCTCGAGGACTCTTTCCTACGAGCAGTACTTC.

V usage is TRBV20-1 and J usage is TRBJ2-3; 14 bases fit TRBD2. Losses at the gene ends were 2 bases for V and 1 base for J; bases not matched to a gene: 5. This CDR3 comprises 17 residues. Germline CDR1 and CDR2: DFQATT and SNEGSKA (reference sequence). CDR3 sequence: CSARRTSGGPGTDTQYF. The CDR3 bases are TGCAGTGCTAGAAGGACTAGCGGGGGGCCCGGCACAGATACGCAGTATTTT.

The chain joins TRBV27 to TRBJ2-5; D unresolved. Deletions cut 4 bases from V and 3 bases from J, with 18 bases between. This CDR3 contains 16 residues. Germline V CDR1 and CDR2: MNHEY, SMNVEV (reference sequence). This CDR3 reads CASSSRRYEPEETQYF. CDR3 DNA sequence: TGTGCCAGCAGTTCCCGACGGTATGAACCTGAAGAGACCCAGTACTTC.

The chain is built from TRBV18 and TRBJ2-1, with 9 bases matching TRBD2. The CDR3 consists of 15 residues. V gave up 3 bases and J gave up 7 bases; unmatched junction bases: 7. The germline gives CDR1 KGHSH, CDR2 LQKENI. The DNA for the CDR3 is TGTGCCAGCTCACCCCCAGCGGGGGGTGTTAATGAGCAGTTCTTC. Protein product: CASSPPAGGVNEQFF. The whole variable domain, remainder taken from reference TRBV18 and TRBJ2-1, is NAGVMQNPRHLVRRRGQEARLRCSPMKGHSHVYWYRQLPEEGLKFMVYLQKENIIDESGMPKERFSAEFPKEGPSILRIQQVVRGDSAAYFCASSPPAGGVNEQFFGPGTRLTVL.

The rearrangement uses TRBV5-6 and TRBJ2-3, with D maybe TRBD1 (6 bases). Germline V gene lookup returns CDR1 SGHDT and CDR2 YYEEEE. CDR3 length equals 20 residues. The V gene lost 0 bases and the J gene lost 2 bases, with 25 bases spanning the gap. DNA for the CDR3: TGTGCCAGCAGCTTGGCAGACAGGAGAGGGAACCATCTCTTCACAGATACGCAGTATTTT. As protein: CASSLADRRGNHLFTDTQYF.

The chain carries TRBV7-9 and TRBJ2-3; 10 bases map to TRBD2. This CDR3 is built from 16 residues. Germline CDR1 reads SEHNR; CDR2 reads FQNEAQ (reference sequence). Trimming removed 4 bases from V and 1 base from J; junction bases left unmatched: 5. In DNA, the CDR3 is TGTGCCAGCAGCTACTACCTAGCGGGGGGCACAGATACGCAGTATTTT. As protein: CASSYYLAGGTDTQYF.

This clonotype has a handful of counts. The CDR3 region has the DNA TGTGCCAGCGCCGAGGAGGGACGGATTAGATATGGGGAGCTGTTTTTT. It specifies CASAEEGRIRYGELFF. The genes are TRBV12-3 or TRBV12-4 and TRBJ2-2; D may be TRBD2 (6 bases). V was clipped by 8 bases and J by 8 bases, with 24 bases between them. This CDR3 contains 16 residues.

This clonotype has a count of ten or more. The J gene is TRBJ2-7, the V gene TRBV20-1; D is ambiguous. Germline V gene data show CDR1 as DFQATT and CDR2 as SNEGSKA (reference sequence). The V and J ends lost 3 bases and 0 bases respectively, with 6 bases between them. This CDR3 has 12 amino acids. CDR3 region: CSASKASYEQYF. The DNA for the CDR3 is TGCAGTGCTAGTAAGGCCTCCTACGAGCAGTACTTC.